This TCR beta chain derives from a study of shared clonotypes between healthy human individuals. For the study at large: Each donor had three CD4 naive, three CD4 memory, two CD8 naive and one CD8 memory plate.

V lost 4 bases, J lost 5 bases, and 7 bases lay in between. Germline assignment: CDR1 MNHNS and CDR2 SASEGT. The CDR3 has 12 residues. Data came from immunoSEQ multiplex PCR; TCRdb stores just in-frame clones and leaves some out. The sample contains just over 2,000,000 clones, approximately 95% of which appear only once. The sample comprised naive CD4+ T cells sorted from blood. Documented subset: CD45RA+ positively selected. The TCR originated in a man in his late teens or twenties in good health. The chain combines TRBV6-1 with TRBJ2-3, with D possibly TRBD2 on 5 matching bases. The CDR3 DNA is TGTGCCAGCAGTGTGGGGAGAGATACGCAGTATTTT. Its protein is CASSVGRDTQYF.